These 30 T cell receptor beta chains were sequenced from one sample in a study of T cell changes during pregnancy in multiple sclerosis (dated by TCRdb to about 2019). The method behind the library was the immunoSEQ multiplex PCR assay. The clones in this table, taken by TCRdb from immuneACCESS, are in-frame only. Not every clone is retained; where verified, under half of the shortfall comes from an unresolved V gene, and the cause of the rest is unknown. The sample table contains over 65,000 clones; only one count was recorded for around 93% of them. Of the sample, 1.5% to 2% is held by the ten largest clones. Sequencing used peripheral blood, obtained in the first trimester of pregnancy. These receptors were taken from a female donor in good health, enrolled as a control in a pregnancy study.

The chain carries TRBV7-2 and TRBJ1-4; no clear D. Germline V gene data show CDR1 as SGHTA and CDR2 as FQGNSA. This CDR3 comprises 13 residues. Trimming shortened V by 1 base and J by 6 bases, and 6 bases separated the two germline ends. CDR3 DNA sequence: TGTGCCAGCAGCTTAGGGTCGGATGAAAAACTGTTTTTT. This encodes CASSLGSDEKLFF. The full variable domain, with the rest looked up from reference TRBV7-2 and TRBJ1-4, is GAGVSQSPSNKVTEKGKDVELRCDPISGHTALYWYRQSLGQGLEFLIYFQGNSAPDKSGLPSDRFSAERTGGSVSTLTIQRTQQEDSAVYLCASSLGSDEKLFFGSGTQLSVL.

V gene TRBV6-5 combines with J gene TRBJ2-1, with a possible D match to TRBD1 (5 bases). CDR1 is MNHEY, CDR2 SVGAGI, per germline. Trimming took off 1 base at V and 9 bases at J, with 10 bases between the two ends. The CDR3 is made up of 13 amino acids. DNA for the CDR3: TGTGCCAGCAGTTACTGGGGTGGGGCTGAGCAGTTCTTC. It is translated as CASSYWGGAEQFF.

V usage is TRBV11-2 and J usage is TRBJ2-5; 12 nucleotides align to TRBD2. This CDR3 has 17 residues. V lost 1 base to trimming and J lost 9 bases; unmatched junction nucleotides: 12. Germline V gene lookup returns CDR1 SGHAT and CDR2 FQNNGV. Here the CDR3 DNA reads TGTGCCAGCAGCTTAGTTGGACTAGCGGGGCCTAGCGTCGCCCAGTACTTC. It is translated as CASSLVGLAGPSVAQYF.

V gene TRBV7-2 combines with J gene TRBJ2-3, with D unclear. The ends were cut back, 4 bases at V and 2 bases at J, with 7 bases in the middle. Per germline, CDR1 SGHTA and CDR2 FQGNSA. CDR3 length equals 13 residues. CDR3 nucleotide sequence: TGTGCCAGCAGCTCTTTCTACACAGATACGCAGTATTTT. This sequence encodes CASSSFYTDTQYF.

The V and J genes are TRBV9 and TRBJ2-6, with TRBD1 matching over 8 bases. The ends lost 9 bases at V and 1 base at J; junction bases unmatched: 6. This CDR3 comprises 15 residues. The germline gives CDR1 SGDLS, CDR2 YYNGEE. CDR3 DNA: TGTGCCACAGGGGGCCCACGTTCTGGGGCCAACGTCCTGACTTTC. Its protein product is CATGGPRSGANVLTF.

V and J are TRBV5-4 and TRBJ2-5; D perhaps matches TRBD2 (7 bases). The V gene's germline CDR1 is SGHNT and CDR2 YYREEE (reference sequence). Trimming left V 5 bases short and J 4 bases short, with 18 bases between. The CDR3 contains 15 residues. In nucleotides, the CDR3 is TGTGCCAGCAGTTCCCCCTCGGGGGGCGGAGAGACCCAGTACTTC. Its protein product is CASSSPSGGGETQYF. Complete variable domain (other parts from reference TRBV5-4 and TRBJ2-5): ETGVTQSPTHLIKTRGQQVTLRCSSQSGHNTVSWYQQALGQGPQFIFQYYREEENGRGNFPPRFSGLQFPNYSSELNVNALELDDSALYLCASSSPSGGGETQYFGPGTRLLVL.

The V gene is TRBV2, the J gene TRBJ2-2, with 11 bases lining up with TRBD1. Unmatched junction bases numbered 7, after V lost 6 bases and J lost 1 base. The CDR3 is 17 residues long. Germline V gives CDR1 SNHLY, CDR2 FYNNEI. CDR3 bases: TGTGCCAGCAGGGGGAGGACAGGGGGCCTGAACACCGGGGAGCTGTTTTTT. This codes for CASRGRTGGLNTGELFF.

The chain recombines TRBV6-5 with TRBJ2-7; 10 nucleotides agree with TRBD1. The ends lost 8 bases at V and 4 bases at J; junction bases unmatched: 5. Germline V lookup: CDR1 MNHEY, CDR2 SVGAGI. The CDR3 is made up of 13 amino acids. The DNA for the CDR3 is TGTGCCAGCCGACGGACAGGGGGATACGAGCAGTACTTC. It specifies CASRRTGGYEQYF.

The CDR3 DNA sequence: TGCGCCAGCAGCACAAGGACAGGGTCGGCCGGGGAGCTGTTTTTT. It codes for CASSTRTGSAGELFF. The chain recombines TRBV5-1 with TRBJ2-2; TRBD1 aligns across 8 bases. The CDR3 covers 15 residues. V was clipped by 4 bases and J by 6 bases; unmatched bases: 8. Germline CDR1 SGHRS, CDR2 YFSETQ.

A remark on this clone: The sample has other DNA sequences that encode this CDR3 too. V is TRBV6-6 and J is TRBJ2-7; perhaps TRBD2 as D (6 bases). The V gene's germline CDR1 is MNHNY and CDR2 SVGAGI (reference sequence). Trimming took 7 bases from V and 6 from J, leaving 10 bases between them. The CDR3 loop spans 11 amino acids. Here the CDR3 reads CASMGGSEQYF. The CDR3 region has the DNA TGTGCCAGCATGGGGGGTAGCGAGCAGTACTTC.

The rearrangement links TRBV9 to TRBJ2-2; a weak D match, TRBD1 (6 bases). The CDR3 consists of 17 residues. The V gene lost 1 base and the J gene lost 3 bases, with 16 bases spanning the gap. Germline lookup yields CDR1 SGDLS and CDR2 YYNGEE. The CDR3 protein is CASSVPRQDTDTGELFF. The CDR3 DNA is TGTGCCAGCAGCGTACCCAGACAGGACACGGACACCGGGGAGCTGTTTTTT.

The rearrangement links TRBV30 to TRBJ1-2, with 9 bases fitting TRBD1. Germline CDR1 is GTSNPN and CDR2 is SVGIG (reference sequence). The CDR3 runs to 15 residues. V was clipped by 2 bases and J by 4 bases; unmatched bases: 8. The CDR3 nucleotides are TGTGCCTGGAGTCCTGGGACAGGGTCGGCCTATGGCTACACCTTC. Encoded protein: CAWSPGTGSAYGYTF. Variable domain in full (rest from reference TRBV30 and TRBJ1-2): SQTIHQWPATLVQPVGSPLSLECTVEGTSNPNLYWYRQAAGRGLQLLFYSVGIGQISSEVPQNLSASRPQDRQFILSSKKLLLSDSGFYLCAWSPGTGSAYGYTFGSGTRLTVV.

This chain links TRBV6-5 with TRBJ2-3; 9 bases fit TRBD2. Trimming at V came to 5 bases and at J to 8 bases, leaving 8 bases not matched to a gene. The CDR3 totals 14 residues. Germline V CDR1 and CDR2: MNHEY, SVGAGI. The CDR3 bases are TGTGCCAGCAGTCCCCGTGGTAGCGGGGGTACGCAGTATTTT. Encoded protein: CASSPRGSGGTQYF.

This chain links TRBV7-2 with TRBJ1-1; D unresolved. This CDR3 has 13 residues. Germline lookup yields CDR1 SGHTA and CDR2 FQGNSA. Between the trimmed V and J ends, which lost 5 bases and 0 bases, there was a span of 7 bases. Written as DNA, the CDR3 is TGTGCCAGCAGCGCTACAGTGAACACTGAAGCTTTCTTT. Protein sequence: CASSATVNTEAFF.

The gene calls are TRBV7-9 and TRBJ1-1; 11 bases agree with TRBD1. Germline CDR1 SEHNR, CDR2 FQNEAQ (reference sequence). Losses at the gene ends were 4 bases for V and 3 bases for J; bases not matched to a gene: 16. This CDR3 comprises 19 residues. CDR3 nucleotides: TGTGCCAGCAGCTCTCCGGACAGGGGGCAGGTAATGAAGTACACTGAAGCTTTCTTT. This gives the protein CASSSPDRGQVMKYTEAFF.

The CDR3 is CASSLTGGGEKLFF. DNA for the CDR3: TGTGCCAGCAGTCTCACAGGGGGAGGTGAAAAACTGTTTTTT. V usage is TRBV6-5 and J usage is TRBJ1-4, with 8 nucleotides matching TRBD1. The CDR3 spans 14 residues. From germline, CDR1 is MNHEY and CDR2 SVGAGI. Germline trimming cut 5 bases from V and 7 bases from J; bases unmatched to any gene: 6.

This clone was recorded once. The V call is TRBV11-2, the J call TRBJ1-2; D call uncertain. The CDR3 is 12 amino acids. In germline, CDR1 is SGHAT, CDR2 FQNNGV. V was shortened by 1 base and J by 8 bases, with 8 bases between the two germline ends. The CDR3 sequence: CASSLGGRGYTF. In DNA, the CDR3 is TGTGCCAGCAGCTTAGGTGGGAGAGGCTACACCTTC.

This chain uses TRBV7-3 with TRBJ2-2; 10 nucleotides align to TRBD2. The CDR3 extends over 17 amino acids. The trim removed 5 bases at V and 3 bases at J, leaving 9 bases unmatched. The V gene's germline CDR1 is SGHTA and CDR2 FQGTGA. The CDR3 bases are TGTGCCAGCAGCCATGGGAGCGGGGGGGCGTACACCGGGGAGCTGTTTTTT. As protein: CASSHGSGGAYTGELFF.

The CDR3, as DNA: TGTGCCAGCACCCTCAACACTGAAGCTTTCTTT. Its translation is CASTLNTEAFF. The V call is TRBV2, the J call TRBJ1-1, with unresolved D. The length of the CDR3 is 11 residues. V shed 7 bases and J shed 2 bases, with 5 bases lying between them. Germline assignment: CDR1 SNHLY and CDR2 FYNNEI.

The chain has TRBV4-3 and TRBJ1-2; D perhaps matches TRBD1 (5 bases). V was shortened by 0 bases and J by 8 bases, with 13 bases between the two germline ends. The germline V gene has CDR1 LGHNA and CDR2 YSLEER. This CDR3 region has 14 residues. CDR3 amino acids: CASSQDRGLQGYTF. CDR3 nucleotides: TGCGCCAGCAGCCAAGATCGGGGGTTGCAGGGCTACACCTTC.

Concerning this clone: At one end, the junction sequence differs from germline, possibly due to a read error. The chain has TRBV7-7 and TRBJ2-2; no clear D. Germline lookup yields CDR1 SSHAT and CDR2 FNYEAQ (reference sequence). There are 13 residues in the CDR3. Here the CDR3 reads CASSLGEDGELFF. The CDR3, as DNA: TGTGCTAGCAGCTTAGGCGAGGACGGGGAGCTGTTTTTT.

The CDR3 bases are TGTGCCAGCAGCTTAGGGGCAGGGATGGAGACCCAGTACTTC. Its translation is CASSLGAGMETQYF. V and J are TRBV7-9 and TRBJ2-5, with a weak D call TRBD1 (5 bases). This CDR3 spans 14 amino acids. Per germline, CDR1 SEHNR and CDR2 FQNEAQ (reference sequence). V lost 1 base to trimming and J lost 5 bases, with 11 bases between them.

The rearrangement joins TRBV28 to TRBJ1-6; D is unresolved. This CDR3 comprises 12 residues. Germline CDR1 and CDR2: MDHEN and SYDVKM. Between the trimmed V and J ends, which lost 2 bases and 8 bases, there was a span of 4 bases. The CDR3 DNA reads TGTGCCAGCAGTTTACTCGATTCACCCCTCCACTTT. It is translated as CASSLLDSPLHF.

The rearrangement uses TRBV5-5 and TRBJ2-7, with TRBD1 matching over 10 bases. Looked up from germline, CDR1 is SGHKS and CDR2 is YYEKEE (reference sequence). J lost 1 base, V lost 7 bases, and 11 bases had no gene match. The CDR3 runs 16 residues. The CDR3 coding sequence is TGTGCCAGCCAGACGCCGGGACAGGGGAGATCCTACGAGCAGTACTTC. As protein: CASQTPGQGRSYEQYF.

The DNA of the CDR3 is TGTGCCAGCAGCCAATTGGGCCAAGGGGGAGAAAAACTGTTTTTT. It yields the protein CASSQLGQGGEKLFF. J is TRBJ1-4 and V is TRBV14, with D possibly TRBD1 on 6 matching bases. Germline V gene data show CDR1 as SGHDN and CDR2 as FVKESK. The CDR3 consists of 15 residues. The V end was cut by 2 bases, the J end by 8 bases, with 15 bases between. The full variable domain, rest sourced from reference TRBV14 and TRBJ1-4, is EAGVTQFPSHSVIEKGQTVTLRCDPISGHDNLYWYRRVMGKEIKFLLHFVKESKQDESGMPNNRFLAERTGGTYSTLKVQPAELEDSGVYFCASSQLGQGGEKLFFGSGTQLSVL.

The chain employs TRBV6-5 and TRBJ1-5; D remains unclear. The V gene's germline CDR1 is MNHEY and CDR2 SVGAGI. This CDR3 region has 13 residues. Trimming pared 2 bases from V and 4 bases from J, leaving 6 bases between. This chain's CDR3 is CASSYTENQPQHF. The CDR3 DNA reads as TGTGCCAGCAGTTACACAGAAAATCAGCCCCAGCATTTT.

The V call is TRBV9, the J call TRBJ1-2; D unresolved. Germline loops: CDR1 SGDLS, CDR2 YYNGEE. This CDR3 has 15 residues. V was cut by 0 bases and J by 0 bases, with 9 bases left in between. The CDR3 loop reads CASSVATSSNYGYTF. CDR3 nucleotide sequence: TGTGCCAGCAGCGTAGCGACTTCATCTAACTATGGCTACACCTTC.

The chain links TRBV29-1 to TRBJ1-2, with D possibly TRBD1 on 5 matching bases. This CDR3 is 12 amino acids long. Germline lookup yields CDR1 SQVTM and CDR2 ANQGSEA. V was cut by 8 bases and J by 8 bases, with 18 bases left in between. The CDR3 DNA follows: TGCAGCCTAAGGACATCAGTAGGGGGCTACACCTTC. As protein: CSLRTSVGGYTF.

The V gene is TRBV6-5, the J gene TRBJ1-1; D is possibly TRBD1 (5 bases). Germline CDR1 reads MNHEY; CDR2 reads SVGAGI. The CDR3 is 15 residues long. The V end was cut by 6 bases, the J end by 5 bases, with 19 bases between. The CDR3, as DNA: TGTGCCAGCAGCTACGGGGCGATGGACCCTACTGAAGCTTTCTTT. Translating gives CASSYGAMDPTEAFF.

The rearrangement joins TRBV30 to TRBJ1-6; TRBD1 matches 8 bases. V was pared by 3 bases and J by 10 bases, with 8 bases of the junction left unmatched. CDR3 length: 14 amino acids. Germline loops: CDR1 GTSNPN, CDR2 SVGIG (reference sequence). Here the CDR3 reads CAWRIGTGGSPLHF. CDR3 sequence (DNA): TGTGCCTGGAGGATCGGGACAGGCGGCTCACCCCTCCACTTT.